The clone carrying this T cell receptor (beta chain) was seen once. Different DNA sequences within this sample yield the same CDR3. As processed by the authors: Amplifying reference gene primers gave estimates of nucleated cell counts. Assay: immunoSEQ multiplex PCR; the TCRdb copy retains only in-frame clones and omits some. That table is the source of V, J and clone size, and D and trimming were worked out from the DNA. The sample includes around 120,000 clones, 60% to 85% of them seen just once. With V trimmed by 4 bases and J by 0 bases, 5 bases remained unmatched. Germline values: CDR1 MDHEN, CDR2 SYDVKM. This CDR3 has 15 residues. This record belongs to a study of blood T cell repertoires in COVID-19. Study-wide context: Sites across the United States, Italy and Spain contributed samples from acute and convalescent COVID-19. T cells, B-cell-depleted T cells, or PBMCs supplied cDNA or gDNA.

The specimen was peripheral blood. V gene TRBV28 combines with J gene TRBJ2-7; 8 positions agree with TRBD2. This sequence originates from a man between 65 and 85 years old with acute or convalescent COVID-19. Here the CDR3 reads CASSSGGGSSYEQYF. Here the CDR3 DNA reads TGTGCCAGCAGTTCAGGCGGGGGGAGCTCCTACGAGCAGTACTTC.